Listed here are 10 T cell receptor beta chains from one sample, sequenced in a study of cytomegalovirus exposure and HLA in healthy donors. With 60 Vbeta and 13 Jbeta primers, the PCR was carried out. Profiled with immunoSEQ multiplex PCR; TCRdb holds only in-frame clones, not every one. Of about 190,000 clones listed, over 70% are singletons. Sequencing used PBMCs. All receptors derive from a woman between 18 and 29 years old in good health and CMV-seropositive.

This chain connects TRBV19 to TRBJ1-6; D may be TRBD1 (5 bases). This CDR3 has 13 residues. Germline V CDR1 and CDR2: LNHDA, SQIVND (reference sequence). The V gene lost 11 bases and the J gene lost 5 bases, with 13 bases spanning the gap. The CDR3 region is CAAGWGDNSPLHF. CDR3 in DNA: TGTGCCGCCGGGTGGGGGGATAATTCACCCCTCCACTTT.

This clone is a singleton in its sample. The chain recombines TRBV27 with TRBJ2-7; D is perhaps TRBD2 (6 bases). V was trimmed by 1 base and J by 4 bases, leaving 11 bases between them. The CDR3 length is 14 residues. Germline CDR1 and CDR2: MNHEY and SMNVEV (reference sequence). CDR3 in amino acids: CASSLLRDAYEQYF. CDR3 nucleotide sequence: TGTGCCAGCAGTTTATTGCGGGACGCATACGAGCAGTACTTC.

The gene calls are TRBV5-5 and TRBJ1-5, with a possible D match to TRBD1 (6 bases). The CDR3 is 16 residues long. Trimming removed 6 bases from V and 1 base from J, with 17 bases in between. The germline gives CDR1 SGHKS, CDR2 YYEKEE (reference sequence). The CDR3 nucleotides are TGTGCCAGCAACCCCGGGCGGGGGCGAAGCAATCAGCCCCAGCATTTT. Protein product: CASNPGRGRSNQPQHF.

The chain links TRBV7-2 to TRBJ1-1; the D is unclear. Germline V gene data show CDR1 as SGHTA and CDR2 as FQGNSA. V gave up 1 base and J gave up 2 bases, with 17 bases separating them. CDR3 length equals 17 residues. In nucleotides, the CDR3 is TGTGCCAGCAGCTTAGTACTCGGGGAAAGCCTAAACACTGAAGCTTTCTTT. Protein: CASSLVLGESLNTEAFF.

Concerning this clone: The sample carries other DNA sequences with the same CDR3. The chain combines TRBV5-1 with TRBJ2-7; D is uncertain. From germline, CDR1 is SGHRS and CDR2 YFSETQ. The CDR3 spans 14 residues. Between the trimmed V and J ends, which lost 0 bases and 1 base, there was a span of 8 bases. CDR3 protein: CASSLDSFSYEQYF. As DNA, the CDR3 is TGCGCCAGCAGCTTGGACAGCTTTTCCTACGAGCAGTACTTC.

This chain connects TRBV5-6 to TRBJ1-1; 11 nucleotides line up with TRBD1. Germline CDR1 SGHDT, CDR2 YYEEEE. V shed 3 bases, J shed 10 bases, and the junction held 11 bases outside the gene matches. The length of the CDR3 is 15 residues. The CDR3 DNA reads TGTGCCAGCAGCTACACGGGACAGGGGGAGGTCGGAGCTTTCTTT. This translates into CASSYTGQGEVGAFF.

The chain combines TRBV14 with TRBJ1-5; 7 bases fit TRBD1. Germline-derived CDR1 and CDR2 are SGHDN and FVKESK. With 7 bases clipped from V and 4 bases from J, the junction kept 7 bases outside the gene matches. CDR3 length equals 14 residues. The CDR3 reads CASIDRELNQPQHF. DNA for the CDR3: TGTGCCAGCATCGACAGGGAGCTTAATCAGCCCCAGCATTTT.

The rearrangement uses TRBV5-1 and TRBJ2-7; D perhaps matches TRBD1 (6 bases). The CDR3 spans 13 residues. The V gene lost 2 bases and the J gene lost 4 bases, with 10 bases spanning the gap. Germline V gene data show CDR1 as SGHRS and CDR2 as YFSETQ. The CDR3 bases are TGCGCCAGCAGCTTTAACACAGGGTACGAGCAGTACTTC. Its translation is CASSFNTGYEQYF. Looking up the rest from reference TRBV5-1 and TRBJ2-7 gives the full variable domain: KAGVTQTPRYLIKTRGQQVTLSCSPISGHRSVSWYQQTPGQGLQFLFEYFSETQRNKGNFPGRFSGRQFSNSRSEMNVSTLELGDSALYLCASSFNTGYEQYFGPGTRLTVT.

CDR3 in DNA: TGTGCCTGGAGTGCCGAGACAGCTGCGAATCAGCCCCAGCATTTT. It translates to CAWSAETAANQPQHF. V and J are TRBV30 and TRBJ1-5, with a tentative D call TRBD1 (5 bases). The germline V gene has CDR1 GTSNPN and CDR2 SVGIG (reference sequence). Trimming took 1 base from V and 4 from J, leaving 14 bases between them. The CDR3 consists of 15 residues.

J is TRBJ2-5 and V is TRBV7-9; no clear D. CDR3 length: 14 amino acids. Deletions cut 1 base from V and 5 bases from J, with 11 bases between. Germline lookup yields CDR1 SEHNR and CDR2 FQNEAQ (reference sequence). CDR3 DNA sequence: TGTGCCAGCAGCTTAGGGTTTTTCGAGGAGACCCAGTACTTC. Protein product: CASSLGFFEETQYF. Filled out from reference TRBV7-9 and TRBJ2-5, the complete variable domain reads DTGVSQNPRHKITKRGQNVTFRCDPISEHNRLYWYRQTLGQGPEFLTYFQNEAQLEKSRLLSDRFSAERPKGSFSTLEIQRTEQGDSAMYLCASSLGFFEETQYFGPGTRLLVL.